What follows are 10 T cell receptor beta chains derived from one specimen sequenced in a study of blood T cell repertoires in COVID-19. TCRdb keeps only in-frame clones here, not all; method: immunoSEQ multiplex PCR. This table holds around 130,000 clones, 84% found once. Sequenced material: PBMCs or T cells enriched from blood (not recorded which). The receptors derive from a man aged 35 to 55 with acute COVID-19.

This clone was observed once. The chain has TRBV7-3 and TRBJ2-7; no definite D call. Germline loops: CDR1 SGHTA, CDR2 FQGTGA. Trimming stripped 5 bases from V and 0 bases from J, with 11 bases between. This CDR3 has 14 residues. This chain's CDR3 is CASSPTRSSYEQYF. Here the CDR3 DNA reads TGTGCCAGCAGCCCCACCCGGAGCTCCTACGAGCAGTACTTC. Complete variable domain (other parts from reference TRBV7-3 and TRBJ2-7): GAGVSQTPSNKVTEKGKYVELRCDPISGHTALYWYRQSLGQGPEFLIYFQGTGAADDSGLPNDRFFAVRPEGSVSTLKIQRTERGDSAVYLCASSPTRSSYEQYFGPGTRLTVT.

In DNA, the CDR3 is TGTGCCAGCAGCGCTACTACTCACACAGATACGCAGTATTTT. This translates into CASSATTHTDTQYF. J is TRBJ2-3 and V is TRBV9; D ambiguous. V was pared by 3 bases and J by 2 bases, with 10 bases between. Germline values: CDR1 SGDLS, CDR2 YYNGEE. CDR3 size: 14 residues.

The chain uses TRBV27 and TRBJ2-3; tentatively, D is TRBD2 (6 bases). The germline gives CDR1 MNHEY, CDR2 SMNVEV (reference sequence). This CDR3 has 16 residues. CDR3 sequence: CVTNGGGGVSTDTQYF. The CDR3 nucleotides read TGTGTCACGAACGGGGGAGGCGGTGTAAGCACAGATACGCAGTATTTT.

This clone occurred a few times. The V and J genes are TRBV30 and TRBJ1-4; D remains unclear. The CDR3 has 12 amino acids. The V and J ends lost 0 bases and 8 bases respectively, with 7 bases between them. Germline V gene sequence: CDR1 GTSNPN, CDR2 SVGIG (reference sequence). The CDR3 loop reads CAWSVLREKLFF. The CDR3 coding sequence is TGTGCCTGGAGTGTACTAAGGGAAAAACTGTTTTTT.

This chain links TRBV10-3 with TRBJ1-2, with D maybe TRBD1 (5 bases). The CDR3 extends over 16 amino acids. Germline values: CDR1 ENHRY, CDR2 SYGVKD. Trimming stripped 6 bases from V and 4 bases from J, with 21 bases between. The CDR3 bases are TGTGCCATCAGGGGGGACGGGGCCCCGACTAGCTATGGCTACACCTTC. Translated: CAIRGDGAPTSYGYTF.

V and J are TRBV7-3 and TRBJ2-5; 9 nucleotides match TRBD1. The CDR3 extends over 14 amino acids. The J segment lost 2 bases and the V segment lost 6 bases, leaving 4 bases of the junction unmatched. The germline CDR1 and CDR2 sequences are SGHTA and FQGTGA. This chain's CDR3 is CASRDRGEQETQYF. As DNA, the CDR3 is TGTGCCAGCAGGGACAGGGGAGAACAAGAGACCCAGTACTTC.

The rearrangement uses TRBV28 and TRBJ1-1; D is possibly TRBD1 (6 bases). Trimming cost V 4 bases and J 6 bases, with 6 bases left between them. CDR1 MDHEN and CDR2 SYDVKM come from the germline V gene. CDR3 length: 11 amino acids. This CDR3 reads CASSWTAEAFF. The CDR3 DNA reads TGTGCCAGCAGTTGGACAGCTGAAGCTTTCTTT. The full variable domain, in which reference TRBV28 and TRBJ1-1 provide the parts outside the CDR3, is DVKVTQSSRYLVKRTGEKVFLECVQDMDHENMFWYRQDPGLGLRLIYFSYDVKMKEKGDIPEGYSVSREKKERFSLILESASTNQTSMYLCASSWTAEAFFGQGTRLTVV.

This clone was observed a few times. V gene TRBV5-1 combines with J gene TRBJ1-1, with D possibly TRBD1 on 5 matching bases. V dropped 0 bases and J dropped 1 base, with 13 bases sitting between them. This CDR3 is built from 16 residues. Germline lookup yields CDR1 SGHRS and CDR2 YFSETQ. The CDR3 region is CASSLAGGGANTEAFF. CDR3 DNA: TGCGCCAGCAGCTTGGCGGGAGGTGGGGCGAACACTGAAGCTTTCTTT.

CDR3 protein: CASRDTSGRTEQYF. DNA for the CDR3: TGTGCCAGCAGGGATACTAGCGGGAGGACCGAGCAGTACTTC. The rearrangement links TRBV2 to TRBJ2-7; 12 positions agree with TRBD2. The CDR3 length is 14 residues. V shed 6 bases and J 6 bases; nucleotides not matched to a gene: 6. CDR1 and CDR2 from the germline V gene are SNHLY and FYNNEI.

The rearrangement links TRBV6-4 to TRBJ1-1; the match to TRBD1 covers 7 bases. Looked up from germline, CDR1 is MRHNA and CDR2 is SNTAGT. V trimming: 3 bases; J trimming: 10 bases; junction bases outside the gene matches: 8. The CDR3 consists of 13 residues. CDR3 DNA: TGTGCCAGCAGTGAACAAGGGGGCGCGGGAGCTTTCTTT. Encoded protein: CASSEQGGAGAFF.